The next 19 T cell receptor beta chains were all read from a single sample in a study of chemoradiotherapy in HPV16-positive cancers. Produced via immunoSEQ multiplex PCR; TCRdb's table is partial and in-frame only. The sample holds about 7,500 clones, about two thirds seen once. The sample in question was tumor tissue, obtained from a patient who underwent chemoradiotherapy. The receptor source for this set is a human donor with HPV-associated anogenital cancer.

The rearrangement uses TRBV7-2 and TRBJ1-3; D gene ambiguous. V lost 1 base and J 0 bases, leaving 10 bases between the germline ends. Germline loops: CDR1 SGHTA, CDR2 FQGNSA. This CDR3 is 16 amino acids long. CDR3 sequence (DNA): TGTGCCAGCAGCTTAGGCAGACACCACTCTGGAAACACCATATATTTT. Residues: CASSLGRHHSGNTIYF.

The genes are TRBV29-1 and TRBJ2-1; 8 nucleotides agree with TRBD2. The CDR3 runs to 13 residues. Looked up from germline, CDR1 is SQVTM and CDR2 is ANQGSEA. V shed 7 bases and J 7 bases; nucleotides not matched to a gene: 9. The CDR3 region is CSARGGPENEQFF. The CDR3 region has the DNA TGCAGCGCCCGGGGGGGGCCAGAGAATGAGCAGTTCTTC.

The DNA for the CDR3 is TGTGCCAGCAGTGAAGCCGGGACAGGGGATCTTGGAAACACCATATATTTT. It encodes CASSEAGTGDLGNTIYF. V is TRBV6-1 and J is TRBJ1-3, with 10 positions matching TRBD1. V shed 0 bases and J 3 bases; nucleotides not matched to a gene: 5. The CDR3 extends over 17 amino acids. Germline CDR1 is MNHNS and CDR2 is SASEGT.

This clone has only a few counts. The CDR3 nucleotides are TGTGCCAGCAGCGTAGGGGGGACAGCGGAGTTCTATGGCTACACCTTC. Translated, it gives CASSVGGTAEFYGYTF. The rearrangement links TRBV9 to TRBJ1-2; 7 bases map to TRBD1. V gave up 0 bases and J gave up 4 bases; unmatched junction bases: 9. Germline V gene lookup returns CDR1 SGDLS and CDR2 YYNGEE. CDR3 length equals 16 residues.

The V and J genes are TRBV4-2 and TRBJ2-7; TRBD2 agrees at 8 bases. Germline values: CDR1 LGHNA, CDR2 YNFKEQ. Germline trimming cut 0 bases from V and 0 bases from J; bases unmatched to any gene: 4. The CDR3 is 16 amino acids. The DNA of the CDR3 is TGTGCCAGCAGCCAAGAGCCTAGCGGGTCCTCCTACGAGCAGTACTTC. It specifies CASSQEPSGSSYEQYF.

The CDR3 coding sequence is TGTGCCAGCAGCTTCGGCCTAGAGACCCAGTACTTC. Its protein is CASSFGLETQYF. The chain combines TRBV7-9 with TRBJ2-5; no definite D call. The V gene lost 3 bases and the J gene lost 4 bases, with 6 bases spanning the gap. The germline gives CDR1 SEHNR, CDR2 FQNEAQ (reference sequence). The CDR3 loop spans 12 amino acids.

A single count supports this clone. The chain links TRBV2 to TRBJ2-3; D remains unclear. Trimming cost V 7 bases and J 6 bases, with 11 bases left between them. This CDR3 spans 12 amino acids. Germline assignment: CDR1 SNHLY and CDR2 FYNNEI. CDR3: CASTRSVDTQYF. The CDR3 DNA reads TGTGCCAGCACGAGGAGTGTCGATACGCAGTATTTT.

The genes are TRBV5-1 and TRBJ2-7, with 8 nucleotides matching TRBD2. The CDR3 covers 16 residues. CDR1 and CDR2 from the germline V gene are SGHRS and YFSETQ. V dropped 0 bases and J dropped 5; count of bases not matched to a gene: 10. The CDR3 DNA reads TGCGCCAGCAGCTTGGGGTCCGGGGGGGTTTCGGACGAGCAGTACTTC. It yields the protein CASSLGSGGVSDEQYF.

This clone has a handful of counts. The chain couples TRBV18 to TRBJ2-5, with TRBD2 as a possible D gene (6 bases). The CDR3 is made up of 14 amino acids. The germline V gene has CDR1 KGHSH and CDR2 LQKENI. The V and J ends lost 3 bases and 1 base respectively, with 9 bases between them. Here the CDR3 DNA reads TGTGCCAGCTCACCCGGACTAAGCCAAGAGACCCAGTACTTC. This sequence encodes CASSPGLSQETQYF.

This clone came up once. The CDR3 here is CASSSPPGTGGGEQFF. CDR3 in DNA: TGTGCCAGCAGTTCACCGCCCGGGACAGGGGGCGGTGAGCAGTTCTTC. The V gene is TRBV28, the J gene TRBJ2-1; 12 bases fit TRBD1. After removal of 4 bases from V and 9 bases from J, the junction contained 10 bases not matched to a gene. Germline CDR1 is MDHEN and CDR2 is SYDVKM. This CDR3 has 16 amino acids.

The count of this clone is one. This sequence joins TRBV2 and TRBJ1-6; D gene unclear. Trimming removed 6 bases from V and 7 bases from J, with 16 bases in between. The CDR3 covers 15 residues. The germline gives CDR1 SNHLY, CDR2 FYNNEI. Here the CDR3 reads CASSTEGGSNSPLHF. For the CDR3, the DNA is TGTGCCAGCAGCACAGAGGGCGGAAGCAATTCACCCCTCCACTTT. Variable domain in full (rest from reference TRBV2 and TRBJ1-6): EPEVTQTPSHQVTQMGQEVILRCVPISNHLYFYWYRQILGQKVEFLVSFYNNEISEKSEIFDDQFSVERPDGSNFTLKIRSTKLEDSAMYFCASSTEGGSNSPLHFGNGTRLTVT.

The chain carries TRBV5-4 and TRBJ2-7, with 9 bases lining up with TRBD2. The CDR3 totals 14 residues. After removal of 4 bases from V and 5 bases from J, the junction contained 7 bases not matched to a gene. Germline assignment: CDR1 SGHNT and CDR2 YYREEE (reference sequence). CDR3 residues: CASSSSGGPHEQYF. The CDR3 bases are TGTGCCAGCAGCAGTAGCGGGGGACCCCACGAGCAGTACTTC.

This chain links TRBV30 with TRBJ1-5; D uncertain. The CDR3 consists of 15 residues. Germline-derived CDR1 and CDR2 are GTSNPN and SVGIG (reference sequence). Trimming pared 3 bases from V and 4 bases from J, leaving 16 bases between. The CDR3 here is CAWSGTSTENQPQHF. The CDR3 bases are TGTGCCTGGAGCGGTACATCGACGGAGAATCAGCCCCAGCATTTT.

The chain links TRBV6-5 to TRBJ1-4; D may be TRBD1 (6 bases). The CDR3 has 15 amino acids. CDR1 and CDR2 (germline): MNHEY, SVGAGI. V shed 4 bases and J shed 4 bases, with 13 bases lying between them. In nucleotides, the CDR3 is TGTGCCAGCAGTTTCCGTGGGACAAGTAATGAAAAACTGTTTTTT. This codes for CASSFRGTSNEKLFF.

The V and J genes are TRBV2 and TRBJ2-1; D perhaps matches TRBD1 (5 bases). This CDR3 is 14 amino acids long. CDR1 and CDR2 from the germline V gene are SNHLY and FYNNEI. Trimming pared 7 bases from V and 2 bases from J, leaving 12 bases between. CDR3 sequence: CASTPGRTYNEQFF. The CDR3 coding sequence is TGTGCCAGCACCCCAGGGCGAACCTACAATGAGCAGTTCTTC.

The chain has TRBV7-6 and TRBJ2-3; 11 bases align to TRBD2. The CDR3 runs to 14 residues. Germline trimming cut 11 bases from V and 0 bases from J; bases unmatched to any gene: 4. Germline V gene lookup returns CDR1 SGHVS and CDR2 FNYEAQ. CDR3 in DNA: TGTGCCCTGGGGACTAGCGGAAGCACAGATACGCAGTATTTT. Translated: CALGTSGSTDTQYF.

The chain employs TRBV2 and TRBJ2-2, with D perhaps TRBD1 (5 bases). The germline V and J ends were trimmed by 5 bases and 4 bases, with 8 bases remaining between them. Germline lookup yields CDR1 SNHLY and CDR2 FYNNEI. The length of the CDR3 is 13 residues. CDR3 bases: TGTGCCAGCAGTCAGGGTGGCACCGGGGAGCTGTTTTTT. This translates into CASSQGGTGELFF.

The chain joins TRBV9 to TRBJ2-1; 8 bases map to TRBD1. V gave up 4 bases and J gave up 10 bases; unmatched junction bases: 7. The V gene's germline CDR1 is SGDLS and CDR2 YYNGEE. The CDR3 loop spans 13 amino acids. The CDR3 coding sequence is TGTGCCAGCAGCCCCGGACAGGGTGGGGAGCAGTTCTTC. Translation gives CASSPGQGGEQFF.

The chain carries TRBV6-6 and TRBJ1-5, with D perhaps TRBD1 (6 bases). Looked up from germline, CDR1 is MNHNY and CDR2 is SVGAGI (reference sequence). The CDR3 runs 15 residues. Trimming shortened V by 6 bases and J by 6 bases, and 18 bases separated the two germline ends. As DNA, the CDR3 is TGTGCCAGCAGCCTTAATACAGGGTTCGGTCAGCCCCAGCATTTT. The encoded protein is CASSLNTGFGQPQHF.